Listed below are T cell receptor beta chains from one sample, sequenced in a study of shared clonotypes between healthy human individuals. Assay used: immunoSEQ multiplex PCR; TCRdb lists only in-frame clones, some missing. The sample holds roughly 500,000 clones, approximately 95% seen once. Material for sequencing was naive CD4+ T cells sorted from blood. Receptors were obtained from a woman in her 30s in good health. The CDR3 runs from the conserved cysteine through the conserved F or W. Each record gives: V gene, D gene, J gene, clone size, CDR3 protein, CDR3 DNA. D genes are given only for firm matches. Clone size is shown for a subset of rows, as once, few, many or a class of expanded clone.

v_gene: TRBV4-1
d_gene: -
j_gene: TRBJ2-1
abundance: once
CDR3aa: CASSQDIYNEQFF
CDR3nt: TGCGCCAGCAGCCAAGATATATACAATGAGCAGTTCTTC

v_gene: TRBV6-6
d_gene: TRBD1
j_gene: TRBJ1-2
abundance: -
CDR3aa: CASSYGGQGNYGYTF
CDR3nt: TGTGCCAGCAGTTACGGCGGACAGGGAAACTATGGCTACACCTTC

v_gene: TRBV7-9
d_gene: TRBD2
j_gene: TRBJ2-5
abundance: -
CDR3aa: CASSKLAFQETQYF
CDR3nt: TGTGCCAGCAGCAAACTAGCGTTCCAAGAGACCCAGTACTTC

v_gene: TRBV6-1
d_gene: -
j_gene: TRBJ1-3
abundance: -
CDR3aa: CASHLLNTIYF
CDR3nt: TGTGCCAGTCACCTTCTGAACACCATATATTTT

v_gene: TRBV6-5
d_gene: -
j_gene: TRBJ2-6
abundance: -
CDR3aa: CASSYSGGANVLTF
CDR3nt: TGTGCCAGCAGTTACTCCGGTGGGGCCAACGTCCTGACTTTC

v_gene: TRBV6-1
d_gene: -
j_gene: TRBJ1-1
abundance: -
CDR3aa: CASIWAGRTEAFF
CDR3nt: TGTGCCAGCATTTGGGCCGGGCGGACTGAAGCTTTCTTT

v_gene: TRBV5-1
d_gene: TRBD2
j_gene: TRBJ2-7
abundance: -
CDR3aa: CASSLGTSGHYEQYF
CDR3nt: TGCGCCAGCAGCCTAGGGACTAGCGGACACTACGAGCAGTACTTC

v_gene: TRBV28
d_gene: -
j_gene: TRBJ1-2
abundance: -
CDR3aa: CASSSTGYYGYTF
CDR3nt: TGTGCCAGCAGCTCTACAGGGTACTATGGCTACACCTTC

v_gene: TRBV18
d_gene: -
j_gene: TRBJ2-7
abundance: -
CDR3aa: CASSPAQGNEQYF
CDR3nt: TGTGCCAGCTCACCAGCCCAGGGAAACGAGCAGTACTTC

v_gene: TRBV7-2
d_gene: -
j_gene: TRBJ1-2
abundance: once
CDR3aa: CASSLGRWGPNYGYTF
CDR3nt: TGTGCCAGCAGCTTAGGGCGGTGGGGACCTAACTATGGCTACACCTTC

v_gene: TRBV7-8
d_gene: -
j_gene: TRBJ1-4
abundance: -
CDR3aa: CASTPSRRATNEKLFF
CDR3nt: TGTGCCAGCACCCCGAGCAGACGTGCAACTAATGAAAAACTGTTTTTT

v_gene: TRBV28
d_gene: -
j_gene: TRBJ1-5
abundance: -
CDR3aa: CASIERAGQPQHF
CDR3nt: TGTGCCAGCATTGAAAGGGCAGGTCAGCCCCAGCATTTT

v_gene: TRBV18
d_gene: TRBD2
j_gene: TRBJ2-7
abundance: -
CDR3aa: CASSPTSGGTYEQYF
CDR3nt: TGTGCCAGCTCACCTACTAGCGGGGGTACCTACGAGCAGTACTTC

v_gene: TRBV28
d_gene: TRBD1
j_gene: TRBJ2-7
abundance: -
CDR3aa: CASSYQPGTGVPYEQYF
CDR3nt: TGTGCCAGCAGTTATCAGCCCGGGACAGGGGTCCCATACGAGCAGTACTTC

v_gene: TRBV4-1
d_gene: TRBD1
j_gene: TRBJ1-2
abundance: -
CDR3aa: CASSQDGTGDGLGYTF
CDR3nt: TGCGCCAGCAGCCAAGACGGGACAGGGGATGGCCTTGGCTACACCTTC

v_gene: TRBV4-1
d_gene: TRBD2
j_gene: TRBJ2-7
abundance: -
CDR3aa: CASSQDVAREGIRRYEQYF
CDR3nt: TGCGCCAGCAGCCAAGATGTCGCTCGGGAGGGGATACGTCGGTACGAGCAGTACTTC

v_gene: TRBV28
d_gene: -
j_gene: TRBJ1-1
abundance: -
CDR3aa: CASTKTGTEAFF
CDR3nt: TGTGCCAGCACCAAGACGGGGACTGAAGCTTTCTTT

v_gene: TRBV7-9
d_gene: -
j_gene: TRBJ1-1
abundance: -
CDR3aa: CASSFSGAWTEAFF
CDR3nt: TGTGCCAGCAGCTTCTCGGGCGCGTGGACTGAAGCTTTCTTT

v_gene: TRBV14
d_gene: TRBD2
j_gene: TRBJ2-7
abundance: -
CDR3aa: CASSQGLAHYEQYF
CDR3nt: TGTGCCAGCAGCCAAGGACTAGCTCACTACGAGCAGTACTTC

v_gene: TRBV19
d_gene: -
j_gene: TRBJ1-1
abundance: -
CDR3aa: CASSIDRAGLEAFF
CDR3nt: TGTGCCAGTAGTATAGATCGCGCGGGGCTGGAAGCTTTCTTT

v_gene: TRBV28
d_gene: -
j_gene: TRBJ1-5
abundance: few
CDR3aa: CASSLSQHLQPQHF
CDR3nt: TGTGCCAGCAGTTTGAGTCAGCACTTACAGCCCCAGCATTTT

v_gene: TRBV19
d_gene: -
j_gene: TRBJ2-1
abundance: -
CDR3aa: CASSRRLDGSFYNEQFF
CDR3nt: TGTGCCAGTAGTAGACGACTAGACGGCAGTTTCTACAATGAGCAGTTCTTC

v_gene: TRBV29-1
d_gene: -
j_gene: TRBJ1-2
abundance: -
CDR3aa: CSVAPLGRAFYGYTF
CDR3nt: TGCAGCGTTGCGCCCCTCGGGAGGGCTTTCTATGGCTACACCTTC

v_gene: TRBV6-5
d_gene: -
j_gene: TRBJ1-1
abundance: -
CDR3aa: CASSYPGGEAFF
CDR3nt: TGTGCCAGCAGTTACCCCGGGGGGGAAGCTTTCTTT

v_gene: TRBV19
d_gene: -
j_gene: TRBJ1-5
abundance: -
CDR3aa: CASSISHRNQPQHF
CDR3nt: TGTGCCAGTAGTATAAGTCACCGAAATCAGCCCCAGCATTTT

v_gene: TRBV27
d_gene: TRBD2
j_gene: TRBJ2-3
abundance: -
CDR3aa: CASSRTSGRKADTQYF
CDR3nt: TGTGCCAGCAGTCGGACTAGCGGGAGGAAGGCAGATACGCAGTATTTT

v_gene: TRBV27
d_gene: -
j_gene: TRBJ2-1
abundance: -
CDR3aa: CASSTWRAPANEQFF
CDR3nt: TGTGCCAGCAGTACCTGGAGGGCCCCGGCCAATGAGCAGTTCTTC

v_gene: TRBV11-2
d_gene: TRBD1
j_gene: TRBJ1-1
abundance: -
CDR3aa: CASSLRSPGQGNTEAFF
CDR3nt: TGTGCCAGCAGCTTAAGATCACCGGGACAGGGGAACACTGAAGCTTTCTTT

v_gene: TRBV29-1
d_gene: TRBD1
j_gene: TRBJ2-2
abundance: -
CDR3aa: CSVEDSRNRGGTGELFF
CDR3nt: TGCAGCGTTGAAGATAGCCGAAACAGGGGTGGCACCGGGGAGCTGTTTTTT